Presented here are 21 T cell receptor beta chains from one specimen sequenced in a study of T cells in Graves' hyperthyroidism and ophthalmopathy. Authors of the study amplified TCR beta CDR3 regions from RNA transcripts. Initially, a first-round RT-PCR of the TCR CDR3 employed the HTBI primer set. MiXCR was run by TCRdb on the multiplex PCR reads, yielding one entry per CDR3 protein. Here the sample spans 750,000 to 950,000 distinct CDR3 sequences, around 38% being singletons. Sample: blood. The receptors stem from a man between 18 and 29 years old with Graves' hyperthyroidism.

The genes are TRBV2 and TRBJ1-2, with D perhaps matching TRBD1 (5 bases). Germline V gives CDR1 SNHLY, CDR2 FYNNEI. Trimming stripped 8 bases from V and 8 bases from J, with 21 bases between. CDR3 length: 14 residues. The CDR3 coding sequence is TGTGCCAGCGGGAAACAGGCCGGGAGAGTAGGCTACACCTTC. This codes for CASGKQAGRVGYTF.

The chain uses TRBV10-3 and TRBJ1-2; D call uncertain. Germline CDR1 and CDR2: ENHRY and SYGVKD. Between the trimmed V and J ends, which lost 11 bases and 12 bases, there was a span of 22 bases. This CDR3 spans 12 amino acids. The CDR3 bases are TGTGCCGTCCGGGAGGATGGGTCTGGAAACACCTTC. Translating gives CAVREDGSGNTF.

This clonotype was picked up a small number of times. The genes are TRBV6-5 and TRBJ2-6, with D hard to call. The CDR3 loop spans 16 amino acids. Germline assignment: CDR1 MNHEY and CDR2 SVGAGI. V shed 5 bases and J shed 0 bases, with 11 bases lying between them. The CDR3 region is CASSELGFSGANVLTF. The CDR3 DNA sequence: TGTGCCAGCAGTGAATTGGGATTCTCTGGGGCCAACGTCCTGACTTTC.

V and J are TRBV2 and TRBJ2-7; 7 bases fit TRBD1. The V gene end was trimmed by 7 bases and the J gene end by 7 bases; junction bases not matched to a gene: 7. The CDR3 length is 12 residues. Germline values: CDR1 SNHLY, CDR2 FYNNEI. CDR3 in amino acids: CASITGVGEQYF. The CDR3 DNA follows: TGTGCCAGCATAACAGGGGTGGGGGAGCAGTACTTC. Looking up the rest from reference TRBV2 and TRBJ2-7 gives the full variable domain: EPEVTQTPSHQVTQMGQEVILRCVPISNHLYFYWYRQILGQKVEFLVSFYNNEISEKSEIFDDQFSVERPDGSNFTLKIRSTKLEDSAMYFCASITGVGEQYFGPGTRLTVT.

This chain joins TRBV7-2 and TRBJ2-3; 9 nucleotides match TRBD2. CDR3 size: 16 residues. V lost 3 bases and J lost 0; bases outside the gene matches: 4. The germline V gene encodes CDR1 SGHTA and CDR2 FQGNSA. CDR3 amino acids: CASSFIAGESTDTQYF. As DNA, the CDR3 is TGTGCCAGCAGCTTTATAGCGGGAGAAAGCACAGATACGCAGTATTTT.

This clonotype has a count of ten or more. The chain employs TRBV25-1 and TRBJ1-4, with 8 positions matching TRBD1. With 6 bases clipped from V and 1 base from J, the junction kept 7 bases outside the gene matches. The V gene's germline CDR1 is MGHDK and CDR2 SYGVNS. The CDR3 covers 16 residues. This chain's CDR3 is CASSLRGRGTNEKLFF. In DNA form, the CDR3 reads TGTGCCAGCAGCCTCAGGGGGCGAGGAACTAATGAAAAACTGTTTTTT. Filled out from reference TRBV25-1 and TRBJ1-4, the complete variable domain reads EADIYQTPRYLVIGTGKKITLECSQTMGHDKMYWYQQDPGMELHLIHYSYGVNSTEKGDLSSESTVSRIRTEHFPLTLESARPSHTSQYLCASSLRGRGTNEKLFFGSGTQLSVL.

The V and J genes are TRBV2 and TRBJ1-6; 8 bases line up with TRBD1. This CDR3 spans 14 amino acids. The germline V gene encodes CDR1 SNHLY and CDR2 FYNNEI. V trimming: 3 bases; J trimming: 7 bases; junction bases outside the gene matches: 2. CDR3 sequence: CASSDRGPNSPLHF. The DNA of the CDR3 is TGTGCCAGCAGTGACAGGGGGCCGAATTCACCCCTCCACTTT.

The genes are TRBV12-3 or TRBV12-4 and TRBJ1-5, with D hard to call. This CDR3 contains 13 residues. Trimming pared 7 bases from V and 2 bases from J, leaving 9 bases between. As DNA, the CDR3 is TGTGCCAGCAAGTTTCAAGGCAATCAGCCCCAGCATTTT. It encodes CASKFQGNQPQHF.

The chain links TRBV20-1 to TRBJ2-5; 9 bases match TRBD2. V was pared by 6 bases and J by 0 bases, with 8 bases of the junction left unmatched. Germline assignment: CDR1 DFQATT and CDR2 SNEGSKA (reference sequence). The CDR3 loop spans 15 amino acids. CDR3 loop: CSAPTLAGYQETQYF. CDR3 nucleotides: TGCAGTGCACCGACCCTAGCGGGATACCAAGAGACCCAGTACTTC.

This clonotype has a count of ten or more. This sequence joins TRBV29-1 and TRBJ2-7; 7 bases map to TRBD2. V lost 6 bases, J lost 4 bases, and 12 bases stayed unmatched. The CDR3 sequence is 14 residues long. CDR1 is SQVTM and CDR2 is ANQGSEA in the germline V gene. The CDR3 here is CSVALQRDPYEQYF. The CDR3 DNA reads TGCAGCGTCGCCTTACAGCGGGATCCTTACGAGCAGTACTTC.

This clonotype showed up just a few times. A read error is possible here, since a much larger clone lies one base away. This sequence joins TRBV3-1 and TRBJ1-1; the D gene is possibly TRBD1 (5 bases). The V end was cut by 6 bases, the J end by 0 bases, with 11 bases between. The CDR3 spans 14 residues. CDR1 is LGHDT and CDR2 is YNNKEL in the germline V gene (reference sequence). The CDR3 DNA sequence: TGTGCCAGCAGTTACAGGCTAATGAACACTGAAGCTTTCTTT. It encodes CASSYRLMNTEAFF. Based on the CDR3 plus reference TRBV3-1 and TRBJ1-1, the full variable domain is DTAVSQTPKYLVTQMGNDKSIKCEQNLGHDTMYWYKQDSKKFLKIMFSYNNKELIINETVPNRFSPKSPDKAHLNLHINSLELGDSAVYFCASSYRLMNTEAFFGQGTRLTVV.

The chain links TRBV20-1 to TRBJ2-7; the match to TRBD2 covers 7 bases. Germline V gene lookup returns CDR1 DFQATT and CDR2 SNEGSKA (reference sequence). With 0 bases clipped from V and 5 bases from J, the junction kept 10 bases outside the gene matches. The CDR3 extends over 15 amino acids. CDR3 bases: TGCAGTGCTAGAGATTACGTGGGAGGGATGGACGAGCAGTACTTC. Amino acids: CSARDYVGGMDEQYF.

Comments on this clonotype: This may be a read error, as it is one base from a much larger clone. DNA of the CDR3: TGTGCCAGTAGTTTCGCAAACAGCATATATTTT. Its protein product is CASSFANSIYF. The chain couples TRBV19 to TRBJ1-3; no clear D. Per germline, CDR1 LNHDA and CDR2 SQIVND (reference sequence). The CDR3 consists of 11 residues.

This clonotype showed up just a few times. The chain recombines TRBV4-1 with TRBJ2-7; no reliable D call. The CDR3 consists of 14 residues. Germline V gene data show CDR1 as MGHRA and CDR2 as YSYEKL. The germline V and J ends were trimmed by 1 base and 7 bases, with 14 bases remaining between them. The CDR3 DNA is TGCGCCAGCAGCCAAGGGGCCTACGATGAGGAGCAGTACTTC. It encodes CASSQGAYDEEQYF.

This clonotype was picked up many times. This chain uses TRBV12-3 or TRBV12-4 with TRBJ1-2, with TRBD1 matching over 8 bases. Trimming at V came to 7 bases and at J to 8 bases, leaving 9 bases not matched to a gene. The CDR3 is 13 amino acids. The CDR3 sequence is CASIADRAGGYTF. The CDR3 DNA sequence: TGTGCCAGCATCGCGGACAGGGCGGGGGGCTACACCTTC.

V and J are TRBV7-9 and TRBJ1-1; tentatively, D is TRBD1 (5 bases). The CDR3 covers 15 residues. Germline V gene sequence: CDR1 SEHNR, CDR2 FQNEAQ (reference sequence). Trimming pared 5 bases from V and 7 bases from J, leaving 20 bases between. The CDR3 region has the DNA TGTGCCAGCAGCCAAGGAGGACAAGGGCTAGGTGAAGCTTTCTTT. Its protein is CASSQGGQGLGEAFF.

The gene calls are TRBV24-1 and TRBJ2-2; 7 bases line up with TRBD1. This CDR3 has 15 amino acids. Germline trimming cut 5 bases from V and 0 bases from J; bases unmatched to any gene: 2. Germline V lookup: CDR1 KGHDR, CDR2 SFDVKD. Here the CDR3 reads CATSGGQTNTGELFF. CDR3 sequence (DNA): TGTGCCACCAGTGGGGGACAGACGAACACCGGGGAGCTGTTTTTT.

The chain has TRBV4-1 and TRBJ1-5; TRBD1 is a possible D gene (5 bases). V was shortened by 1 base and J by 3 bases, with 16 bases between the two germline ends. This CDR3 spans 17 amino acids. Germline V CDR1 and CDR2: MGHRA, YSYEKL. The CDR3 DNA reads TGCGCCAGCAGCCAAGTATATCGGGACGGTCACAATCAGCCCCAGCATTTT. As protein: CASSQVYRDGHNQPQHF.

The CDR3 bases are TGTGCCAGCAACTACAGGGAAGGGGGGGCCAACGTCCTGACTTTC. It is translated as CASNYREGGANVLTF. The chain has TRBV11-2 and TRBJ2-6, with D possibly TRBD1 on 6 matching bases. CDR1 and CDR2 from the germline V gene are SGHAT and FQNNGV. Trimming shortened V by 7 bases and J by 4 bases, and 14 bases separated the two germline ends. This CDR3 region has 15 residues.

The rearrangement joins TRBV7-2 to TRBJ2-7; 11 nucleotides align to TRBD2. The CDR3 covers 15 residues. Germline V gene sequence: CDR1 SGHTA, CDR2 FQGNSA. With 6 bases clipped from V and 4 bases from J, the junction kept 8 bases outside the gene matches. The CDR3 bases are TGTGCCAGCAGTTCAGAACTAGCGGGAGTATACGAGCAGTACTTC. Translation gives CASSSELAGVYEQYF.

This chain's CDR3 is CSVDNLPGDYGYTF. CDR3 nucleotide sequence: TGCAGCGTTGATAACCTCCCCGGGGACTATGGCTACACCTTC. The gene calls are TRBV29-1 and TRBJ1-2; D gene uncertain. V lost 3 bases and J 3 bases, leaving 14 bases between the germline ends. CDR3 length: 14 residues. The germline V gene encodes CDR1 SQVTM and CDR2 ANQGSEA.